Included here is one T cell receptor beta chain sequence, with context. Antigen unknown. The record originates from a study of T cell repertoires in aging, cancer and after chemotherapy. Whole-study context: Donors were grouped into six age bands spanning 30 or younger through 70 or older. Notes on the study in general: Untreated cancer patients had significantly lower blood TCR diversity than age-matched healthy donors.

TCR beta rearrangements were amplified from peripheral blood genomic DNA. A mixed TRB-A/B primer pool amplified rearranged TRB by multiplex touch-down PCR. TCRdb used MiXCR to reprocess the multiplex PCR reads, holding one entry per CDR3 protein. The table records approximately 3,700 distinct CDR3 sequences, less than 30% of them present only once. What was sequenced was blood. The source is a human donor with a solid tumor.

CDR3 amino acids: CASSLSVMTGQQPYSGANVLTF. As DNA, the CDR3 is TGTGCCAGCAGTTTGTCCGTCATGACCGGACAGCAACCTTACTCTGGGGCCAACGTCCTGACTTTC. The V gene is TRBV27, the J gene TRBJ2-6; TRBD1 is a possible D gene (6 bases). CDR3 length equals 22 residues. The V end was cut by 3 bases, the J end by 0 bases, with 27 bases between. Germline assignment: CDR1 MNHEY and CDR2 SMNVEV (reference sequence).